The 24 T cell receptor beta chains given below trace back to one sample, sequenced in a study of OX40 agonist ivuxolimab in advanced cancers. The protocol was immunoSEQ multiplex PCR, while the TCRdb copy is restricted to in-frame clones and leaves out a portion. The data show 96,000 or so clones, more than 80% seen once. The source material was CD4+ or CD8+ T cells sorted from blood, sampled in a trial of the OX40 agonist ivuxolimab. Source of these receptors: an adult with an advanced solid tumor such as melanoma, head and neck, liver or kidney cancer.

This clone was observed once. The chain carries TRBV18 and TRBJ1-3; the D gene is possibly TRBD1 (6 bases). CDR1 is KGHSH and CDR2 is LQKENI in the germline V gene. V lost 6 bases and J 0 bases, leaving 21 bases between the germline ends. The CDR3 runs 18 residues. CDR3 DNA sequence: TGTGCCAGCTCGCGGGGGGCGCCAGGGGTCTCCTCTGGAAACACCATATATTTT. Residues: CASSRGAPGVSSGNTIYF.

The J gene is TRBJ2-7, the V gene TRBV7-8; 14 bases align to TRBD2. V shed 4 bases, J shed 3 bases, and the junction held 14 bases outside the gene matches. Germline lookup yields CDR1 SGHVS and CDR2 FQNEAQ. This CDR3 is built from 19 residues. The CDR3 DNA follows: TGTGCCAGCAGCTGGGGACTAGCGGGAGTGGAGCAGCTCGGCTACGAGCAGTACTTC. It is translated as CASSWGLAGVEQLGYEQYF.

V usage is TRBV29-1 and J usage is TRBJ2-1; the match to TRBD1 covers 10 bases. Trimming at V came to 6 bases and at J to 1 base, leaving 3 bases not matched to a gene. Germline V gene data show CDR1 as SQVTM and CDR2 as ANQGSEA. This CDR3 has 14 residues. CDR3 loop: CSVRQGASYNEQFF. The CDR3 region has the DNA TGCAGCGTAAGACAGGGGGCATCCTACAATGAGCAGTTCTTC.

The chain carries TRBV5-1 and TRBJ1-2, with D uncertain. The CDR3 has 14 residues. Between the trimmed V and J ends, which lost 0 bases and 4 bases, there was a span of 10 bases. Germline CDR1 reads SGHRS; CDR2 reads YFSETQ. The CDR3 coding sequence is TGCGCCAGCAGCTTGGACCACATGGCCTATGGCTACACCTTC. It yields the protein CASSLDHMAYGYTF.

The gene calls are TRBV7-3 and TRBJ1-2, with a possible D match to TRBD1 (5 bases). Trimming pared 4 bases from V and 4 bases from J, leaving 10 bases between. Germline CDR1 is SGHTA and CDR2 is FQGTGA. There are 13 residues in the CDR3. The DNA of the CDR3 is TGTGCCAGCAGCTCGGGGGACGTCTATGGCTACACCTTC. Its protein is CASSSGDVYGYTF.

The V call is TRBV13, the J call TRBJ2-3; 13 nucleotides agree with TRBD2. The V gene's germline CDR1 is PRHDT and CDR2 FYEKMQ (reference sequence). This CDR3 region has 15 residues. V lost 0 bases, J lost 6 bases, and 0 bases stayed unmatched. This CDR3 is CASSLGLAGGDTQYF. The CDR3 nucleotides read TGTGCCAGCAGCTTAGGACTAGCGGGGGGGGATACGCAGTATTTT.

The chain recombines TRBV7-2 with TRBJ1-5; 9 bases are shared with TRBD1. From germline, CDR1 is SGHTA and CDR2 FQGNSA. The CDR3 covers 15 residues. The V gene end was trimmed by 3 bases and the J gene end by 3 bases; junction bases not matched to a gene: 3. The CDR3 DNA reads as TGTGCCAGCAGCTTGGGACAGGGAAACAATCAGCCCCAGCATTTT. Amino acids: CASSLGQGNNQPQHF.

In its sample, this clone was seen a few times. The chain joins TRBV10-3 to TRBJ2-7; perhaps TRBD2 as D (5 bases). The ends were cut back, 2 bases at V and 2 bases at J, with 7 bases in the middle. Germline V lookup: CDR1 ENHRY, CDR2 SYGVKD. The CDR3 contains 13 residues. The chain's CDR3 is CAISEGLPYEQYF. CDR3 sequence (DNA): TGTGCCATCAGTGAGGGACTCCCCTACGAGCAGTACTTC.

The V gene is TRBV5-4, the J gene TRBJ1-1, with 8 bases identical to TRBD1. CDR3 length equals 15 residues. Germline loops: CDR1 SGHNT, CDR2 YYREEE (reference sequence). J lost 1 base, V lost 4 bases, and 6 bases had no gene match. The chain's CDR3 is CASSPGQVGNTEAFF. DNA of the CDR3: TGTGCCAGCAGCCCGGGACAGGTCGGGAACACTGAAGCTTTCTTT.

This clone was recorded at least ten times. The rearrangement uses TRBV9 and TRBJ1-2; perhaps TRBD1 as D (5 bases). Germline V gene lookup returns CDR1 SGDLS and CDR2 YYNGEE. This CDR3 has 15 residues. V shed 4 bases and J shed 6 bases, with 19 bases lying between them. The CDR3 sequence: CASSWGSRASDGYTF. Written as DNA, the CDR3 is TGTGCCAGCAGCTGGGGGAGCAGGGCCAGCGATGGCTACACCTTC.

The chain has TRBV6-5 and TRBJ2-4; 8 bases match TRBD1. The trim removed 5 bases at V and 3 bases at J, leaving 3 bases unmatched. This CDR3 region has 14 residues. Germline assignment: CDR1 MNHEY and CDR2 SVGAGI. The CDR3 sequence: CASSGQGGKNIQYF. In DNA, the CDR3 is TGTGCCAGCAGTGGACAGGGAGGCAAAAACATTCAGTACTTC.

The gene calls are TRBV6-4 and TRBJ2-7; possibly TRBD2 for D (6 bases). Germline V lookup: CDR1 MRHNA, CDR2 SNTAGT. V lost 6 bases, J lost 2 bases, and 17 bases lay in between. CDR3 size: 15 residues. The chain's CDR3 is CASSAVGRRAYEQYF. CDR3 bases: TGTGCCAGCAGCGCCGTGGGCAGGAGGGCCTACGAGCAGTACTTC.

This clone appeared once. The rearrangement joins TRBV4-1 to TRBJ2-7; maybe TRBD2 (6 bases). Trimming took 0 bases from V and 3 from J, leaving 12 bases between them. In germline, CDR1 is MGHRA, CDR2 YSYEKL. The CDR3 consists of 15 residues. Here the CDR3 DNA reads TGCGCCAGCAGCCAAGATCCCTCGGGAGTCTACGAGCAGTACTTC. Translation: CASSQDPSGVYEQYF.

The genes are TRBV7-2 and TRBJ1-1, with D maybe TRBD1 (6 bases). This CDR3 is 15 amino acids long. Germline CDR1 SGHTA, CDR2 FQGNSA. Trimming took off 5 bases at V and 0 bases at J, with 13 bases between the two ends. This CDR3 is CASSPRTDVNTEAFF. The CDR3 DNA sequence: TGTGCCAGCAGCCCAAGGACAGACGTGAACACTGAAGCTTTCTTT. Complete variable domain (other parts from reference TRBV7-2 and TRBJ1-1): GAGVSQSPSNKVTEKGKDVELRCDPISGHTALYWYRQSLGQGLEFLIYFQGNSAPDKSGLPSDRFSAERTGGSVSTLTIQRTQQEDSAVYLCASSPRTDVNTEAFFGQGTRLTVV.

The CDR3 DNA reads as TGCGCCAGCAGCTTGGCGCTAGCGGGAGGGCCCTCCACAGATACGCAGTATTTT. It yields the protein CASSLALAGGPSTDTQYF. V gene TRBV5-1 combines with J gene TRBJ2-3, with 12 bases matching TRBD2. The CDR3 runs to 18 residues. Unmatched junction bases numbered 7, after V lost 0 bases and J lost 2 bases. The germline V gene encodes CDR1 SGHRS and CDR2 YFSETQ.

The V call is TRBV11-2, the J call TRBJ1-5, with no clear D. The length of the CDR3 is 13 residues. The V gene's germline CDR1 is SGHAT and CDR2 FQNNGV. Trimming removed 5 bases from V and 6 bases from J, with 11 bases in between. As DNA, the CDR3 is TGTGCCAGCAGCCCGAATCGGGGTCAGCCCCAGCATTTT. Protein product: CASSPNRGQPQHF.

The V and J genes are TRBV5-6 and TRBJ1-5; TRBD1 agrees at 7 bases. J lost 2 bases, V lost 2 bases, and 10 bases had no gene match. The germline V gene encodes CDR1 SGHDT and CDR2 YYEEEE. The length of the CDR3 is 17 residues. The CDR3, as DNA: TGTGCCAGCAGCTTAGCCTACAGGGGCGCCGGCAATCAGCCCCAGCATTTT. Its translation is CASSLAYRGAGNQPQHF.

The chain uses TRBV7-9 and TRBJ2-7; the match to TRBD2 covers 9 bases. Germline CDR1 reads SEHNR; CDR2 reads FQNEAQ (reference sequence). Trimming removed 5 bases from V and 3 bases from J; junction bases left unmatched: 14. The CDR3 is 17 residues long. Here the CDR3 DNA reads TGTGCCAGCAGCCCCCCCGCGGGGCTAGCGGGGTACTACGAGCAGTACTTC. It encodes CASSPPAGLAGYYEQYF.

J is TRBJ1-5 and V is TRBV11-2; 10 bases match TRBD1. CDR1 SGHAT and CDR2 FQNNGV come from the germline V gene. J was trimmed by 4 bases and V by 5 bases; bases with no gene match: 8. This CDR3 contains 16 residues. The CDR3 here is CASSPTGQGTNQPQHF. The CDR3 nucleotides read TGTGCCAGCAGCCCGACGGGACAGGGGACGAATCAGCCCCAGCATTTT.

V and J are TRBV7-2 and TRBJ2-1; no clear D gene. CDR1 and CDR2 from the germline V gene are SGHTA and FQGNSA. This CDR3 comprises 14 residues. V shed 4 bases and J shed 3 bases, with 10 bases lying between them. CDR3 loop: CASSSRTNYNEQFF. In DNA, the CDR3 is TGTGCCAGCAGCTCCCGGACGAACTACAATGAGCAGTTCTTC.

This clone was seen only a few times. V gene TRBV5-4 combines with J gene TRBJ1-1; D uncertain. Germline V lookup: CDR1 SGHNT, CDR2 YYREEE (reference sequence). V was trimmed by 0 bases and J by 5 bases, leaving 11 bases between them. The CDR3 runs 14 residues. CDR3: CASSLERAFTEAFF. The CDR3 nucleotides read TGTGCCAGCAGCTTGGAGAGGGCGTTTACTGAAGCTTTCTTT. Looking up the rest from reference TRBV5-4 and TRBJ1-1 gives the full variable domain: ETGVTQSPTHLIKTRGQQVTLRCSSQSGHNTVSWYQQALGQGPQFIFQYYREEENGRGNFPPRFSGLQFPNYSSELNVNALELDDSALYLCASSLERAFTEAFFGQGTRLTVV.

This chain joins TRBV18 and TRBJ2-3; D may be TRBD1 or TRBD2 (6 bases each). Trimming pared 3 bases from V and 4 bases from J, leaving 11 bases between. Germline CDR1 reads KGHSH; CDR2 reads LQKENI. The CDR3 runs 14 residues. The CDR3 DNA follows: TGTGCCAGCTCACCGAGGGGGGTCGCAGATACGCAGTATTTT. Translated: CASSPRGVADTQYF.

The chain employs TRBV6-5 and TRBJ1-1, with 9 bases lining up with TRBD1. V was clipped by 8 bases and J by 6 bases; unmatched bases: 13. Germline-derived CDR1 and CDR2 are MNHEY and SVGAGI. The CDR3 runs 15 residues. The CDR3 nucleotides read TGTGCCAGCTTCAGACCGGGACAGGGTCGCTCTGAAGCTTTCTTT. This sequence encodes CASFRPGQGRSEAFF.

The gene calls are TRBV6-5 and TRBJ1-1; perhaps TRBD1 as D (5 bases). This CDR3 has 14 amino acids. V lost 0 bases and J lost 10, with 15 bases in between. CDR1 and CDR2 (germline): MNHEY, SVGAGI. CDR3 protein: CASSYSSGRAGAFF. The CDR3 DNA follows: TGTGCCAGCAGTTACTCGAGTGGCAGGGCTGGAGCTTTCTTT.